What follows are 32 T cell receptor beta chains derived from one specimen sequenced in a study of shared clonotypes between healthy human individuals. In the naive CD8 group, cells lacked CD45RO and were positively selected for CCR7, so terminally differentiated effector memory CD45RA+ cells were left out. Sequenced by immunoSEQ multiplex PCR; TCRdb stores in-frame clones only, minus some. The table records around 1.9 million clones, 85% to 95% of them present only once. The sequenced sample consisted of naive CD8+ T cells from PBMCs. These receptors all stem from a man younger than 35 in good health. Some clones in this sample may be carry-over from other donors' samples.

J is TRBJ2-5 and V is TRBV27; 7 bases are shared with TRBD1. The CDR3 sequence is 14 residues long. Losses at the gene ends were 1 base for V and 5 bases for J; bases not matched to a gene: 4. Germline assignment: CDR1 MNHEY and CDR2 SMNVEV (reference sequence). CDR3 loop: CASSLLGGSETQYF. DNA of the CDR3: TGTGCCAGCAGTTTATTAGGGGGCAGTGAGACCCAGTACTTC.

This clone was counted once. The gene calls are TRBV9 and TRBJ1-2; D is uncertain. CDR3 length: 13 amino acids. The V gene lost 2 bases and the J gene lost 7 bases, with 12 bases spanning the gap. Germline V gene lookup returns CDR1 SGDLS and CDR2 YYNGEE. The CDR3 DNA sequence: TGTGCCAGCAGCGTGAACGGGCTCAGTGGCTACACCTTC. Its translation: CASSVNGLSGYTF.

The chain employs TRBV11-2 and TRBJ2-7; D not resolved. The CDR3 sequence is 16 residues long. Trimming pared 1 base from V and 0 bases from J, leaving 13 bases between. Germline V gene sequence: CDR1 SGHAT, CDR2 FQNNGV. The CDR3 loop reads CASSLASALSSYEQYF. CDR3 bases: TGTGCCAGCAGCTTAGCATCAGCCTTGAGCTCCTACGAGCAGTACTTC.

This chain uses TRBV27 with TRBJ1-2; D perhaps matches TRBD1 (5 bases). V was clipped by 4 bases and J by 2 bases, with 14 bases between them. The V gene's germline CDR1 is MNHEY and CDR2 SMNVEV (reference sequence). The CDR3 extends over 15 amino acids. The CDR3 DNA sequence: TGTGCCAGCAGTTCTGCGTGGGGGTTGAACTATGGCTACACCTTC. As protein: CASSSAWGLNYGYTF.

The chain employs TRBV7-6 and TRBJ2-7, with 10 nucleotides matching TRBD2. The ends lost 5 bases at V and 2 bases at J; junction bases unmatched: 6. The CDR3 runs to 15 residues. Germline assignment: CDR1 SGHVS and CDR2 FNYEAQ. This CDR3 is CASSPLAGVTYEQYF. CDR3 nucleotides: TGTGCCAGCAGCCCCCTAGCGGGAGTTACCTACGAGCAGTACTTC.

The chain combines TRBV19 with TRBJ2-1; D remains ambiguous. This CDR3 spans 14 amino acids. Looked up from germline, CDR1 is LNHDA and CDR2 is SQIVND (reference sequence). The ends were cut back, 5 bases at V and 4 bases at J, with 12 bases in the middle. For the CDR3, the DNA is TGTGCCAGTAGTGCGGACCCGAATTACAATGAGCAGTTCTTC. This translates into CASSADPNYNEQFF.

The chain combines TRBV27 with TRBJ2-7; 7 bases are a match to TRBD2. V shed 5 bases and J 3 bases; nucleotides not matched to a gene: 10. The CDR3 consists of 15 residues. Germline CDR1 reads MNHEY; CDR2 reads SMNVEV (reference sequence). CDR3 region: CASSPSTREGYEQYF. CDR3 nucleotide sequence: TGTGCCAGCAGTCCGTCGACGAGGGAGGGCTACGAGCAGTACTTC.

V usage is TRBV5-8 and J usage is TRBJ2-1; 10 positions agree with TRBD2. Germline lookup yields CDR1 SGHTS and CDR2 YDEGEE. V dropped 4 bases and J dropped 8; count of bases not matched to a gene: 12. This CDR3 comprises 16 residues. The CDR3 sequence: CASSPNPSGSLYEQFF. The CDR3 region has the DNA TGTGCCAGCAGCCCCAACCCTAGCGGGAGTTTGTATGAGCAGTTCTTC.

This sequence joins TRBV6-5 and TRBJ2-5, with D unclear. Trimming removed 5 bases at V and 5 bases at J, with 18 bases between. CDR3 length: 15 amino acids. In germline, CDR1 is MNHEY, CDR2 SVGAGI. The CDR3, as DNA: TGTGCCAGCAGTCAAACCCCTAGAGGATGGGAGACCCAGTACTTC. It specifies CASSQTPRGWETQYF.

This chain uses TRBV11-3 with TRBJ2-5, with D perhaps being TRBD1 or TRBD2 (6 bases each). The V end lost 2 bases, the J end lost 5 bases, and 12 bases lay between the germline ends. Germline V gene sequence: CDR1 SGHNT, CDR2 YENEEA. The CDR3 totals 14 residues. CDR3 region: CASSLRGRPETQYF. CDR3 in DNA: TGTGCCAGCAGCTTAAGGGGGAGGCCGGAGACCCAGTACTTC.

The chain links TRBV7-3 to TRBJ2-1; 12 nucleotides align to TRBD2. CDR1 and CDR2 (germline): SGHTA, FQGTGA. The V and J ends lost 5 bases and 6 bases, in that order; junction bases with no gene match: 5. The CDR3 runs to 15 residues. The CDR3 nucleotides read TGTGCCAGCAGCCCCACTAGCGGGAGGCCCAATGAGCAGTTCTTC. The encoded protein is CASSPTSGRPNEQFF.

Only one count was recorded for this clone. Here the CDR3 reads CASRDPGQLNYNEQFF. The CDR3 DNA reads TGTGCCAGTAGGGACCCGGGACAGCTCAACTACAATGAGCAGTTCTTC. The J gene is TRBJ2-1, the V gene TRBV19; 7 bases are a match to TRBD1. Losses at the gene ends were 6 bases for V and 3 bases for J; bases not matched to a gene: 11. This CDR3 has 16 amino acids. Germline lookup yields CDR1 LNHDA and CDR2 SQIVND (reference sequence).

Turning to this clone: This CDR3 is also generated by other DNA sequences in the sample. This chain links TRBV7-9 with TRBJ2-7; no definite D call. CDR1 SEHNR and CDR2 FQNEAQ come from the germline V gene (reference sequence). This CDR3 spans 11 amino acids. Trimming left V 5 bases short and J 3 bases short, with 5 bases between. CDR3 DNA: TGTGCCAGCAGCCTCTACTACGAGCAGTACTTC. It specifies CASSLYYEQYF.

This sequence joins TRBV9 and TRBJ1-2; the match to TRBD1 covers 9 bases. Germline lookup yields CDR1 SGDLS and CDR2 YYNGEE. The CDR3 extends over 18 amino acids. The V segment lost 3 bases and the J segment 2 bases; nucleotides outside the gene matches: 14. The CDR3 sequence: CASSGNRDREGGNYGYTF. The DNA for the CDR3 is TGTGCCAGCAGCGGAAACCGGGACAGGGAAGGAGGGAACTATGGCTACACCTTC.

V gene TRBV4-3 combines with J gene TRBJ1-1; TRBD1 matches 8 bases. V was clipped by 4 bases and J by 7 bases; unmatched bases: 8. Germline V lookup: CDR1 LGHNA, CDR2 YSLEER. CDR3 length: 14 residues. Written as DNA, the CDR3 is TGCGCCAGCAGCCGTAAAGGGACAGGCGATGAAGCTTTCTTT. It codes for CASSRKGTGDEAFF.

The rearrangement joins TRBV27 to TRBJ2-3, with TRBD1 identical over 8 bases. V was pared by 4 bases and J by 1 base, with 13 bases of the junction left unmatched. This CDR3 spans 18 amino acids. Germline CDR1 MNHEY, CDR2 SMNVEV (reference sequence). The CDR3 sequence: CASSSLGTGGIRTDTQYF. The CDR3 bases are TGTGCCAGCAGTTCACTCGGGACAGGCGGCATCCGCACAGATACGCAGTATTTT.

The gene calls are TRBV28 and TRBJ2-6; the D gene is possibly TRBD2 (5 bases). This CDR3 contains 19 residues. The V end lost 2 bases, the J end lost 0 bases, and 17 bases lay between the germline ends. Germline values: CDR1 MDHEN, CDR2 SYDVKM. In nucleotides, the CDR3 is TGTGCCAGCAGTTTAGGAGGCTCGGTGATCAGCTCTGGGGCCAACGTCCTGACTTTC. It yields the protein CASSLGGSVISSGANVLTF.

CDR3 in amino acids: CASSQDSVAVGRWYTEAFF. In nucleotides, the CDR3 is TGTGCCAGCAGCCAAGATTCCGTCGCCGTTGGACGGTGGTACACTGAAGCTTTCTTT. This sequence joins TRBV14 and TRBJ1-1, with D uncertain. This CDR3 is built from 19 residues. Trimming took off 0 bases at V and 3 bases at J, with 23 bases between the two ends. Germline CDR1 reads SGHDN; CDR2 reads FVKESK.

The chain has TRBV5-1 and TRBJ2-7; D is unresolved. The CDR3 is 13 amino acids. Germline V CDR1 and CDR2: SGHRS, YFSETQ. V lost 4 bases and J lost 5, with 13 bases in between. CDR3 nucleotide sequence: TGCGCCAGCAGCCCTTTGCCGAGCGACGAGCAGTACTTC. This sequence encodes CASSPLPSDEQYF.

Comment on this clone: This specimen includes other DNA sequences encoding the same CDR3. J is TRBJ2-7 and V is TRBV27; perhaps D is TRBD1 or TRBD2 (5 bases each). Trimming cost V 2 bases and J 0 bases, with 11 bases left between them. Per the germline V gene, CDR1 is MNHEY and CDR2 is SMNVEV (reference sequence). The CDR3 contains 15 residues. The CDR3 spells CASSLQGTSSYEQYF. CDR3 nucleotide sequence: TGTGCCAGCAGTTTACAAGGGACCTCCTCCTACGAGCAGTACTTC.

The chain combines TRBV19 with TRBJ2-7; D may be TRBD1 or TRBD2 (6 bases each). Between the trimmed V and J ends, which lost 5 bases and 7 bases, there was a span of 9 bases. The CDR3 is 11 amino acids. CDR1 and CDR2 (germline): LNHDA, SQIVND (reference sequence). The CDR3 DNA sequence: TGTGCCAGTAGTGGAGGGGGTGAGCAGTACTTC. As protein: CASSGGGEQYF.

The chain couples TRBV4-1 to TRBJ1-1; D remains unclear. The germline CDR1 and CDR2 sequences are MGHRA and YSYEKL. CDR3 length: 12 residues. V shed 1 base and J shed 11 bases, with 11 bases lying between them. Written as DNA, the CDR3 is TGCGCCAGCAGCCAAGTAGGTGAACCGGCTTTCTTT. This translates into CASSQVGEPAFF.

On this clone itself: Additional DNA sequences in this sample encode the identical CDR3. The chain links TRBV7-9 to TRBJ2-3; 7 bases match TRBD2. CDR1 SEHNR and CDR2 FQNEAQ come from the germline V gene (reference sequence). With 5 bases clipped from V and 3 bases from J, the junction kept 5 bases outside the gene matches. The CDR3 totals 14 residues. The CDR3 nucleotides read TGTGCCAGCAGCCTAGTGGGGGGGACAGATACGCAGTATTTT. It specifies CASSLVGGTDTQYF.

V is TRBV27 and J is TRBJ2-1; D is unresolved. The CDR3 totals 15 residues. Germline CDR1 is MNHEY and CDR2 is SMNVEV (reference sequence). Trimming pared 2 bases from V and 2 bases from J, leaving 10 bases between. The CDR3 DNA is TGTGCCAGCAGTTTACGGCAGGCGGCCTACAATGAGCAGTTCTTC. Translated: CASSLRQAAYNEQFF.

The sample holds one count of this clone. Other DNA sequences within the sample encode an identical CDR3. V and J are TRBV7-9 and TRBJ1-1; possible D gene TRBD1, 5 bases. Trimming pared 5 bases from V and 4 bases from J, leaving 11 bases between. This CDR3 has 13 residues. Germline-derived CDR1 and CDR2 are SEHNR and FQNEAQ (reference sequence). The CDR3 DNA sequence: TGTGCCAGCAGCCGTACAGGCGGCACTGAAGCTTTCTTT. Translation: CASSRTGGTEAFF.

This clone has just one count. The V gene is TRBV7-9, the J gene TRBJ2-5; 9 bases match TRBD2. The CDR3 is 16 amino acids. V gave up 5 bases and J gave up 7 bases; unmatched junction bases: 14. Germline CDR1 is SEHNR and CDR2 is FQNEAQ (reference sequence). The CDR3 region has the DNA TGTGCCAGCAGCCCAAGCAGCGCGGGCGGGAGGGGGACCCAGTACTTC. Its protein is CASSPSSAGGRGTQYF.

The genes are TRBV7-9 and TRBJ1-1, with D perhaps TRBD1 (5 bases). Trimming took 3 bases from V and 8 from J, leaving 10 bases between them. Germline V CDR1 and CDR2: SEHNR, FQNEAQ (reference sequence). The CDR3 totals 12 residues. The DNA of the CDR3 is TGTGCCAGCAGCTTCGGGGGTGGAGAAGCTTTCTTT. This gives the protein CASSFGGGEAFF.

The J gene is TRBJ2-7, the V gene TRBV7-2; D unclear. V lost 7 bases, J lost 1 base, and 11 bases lay in between. The CDR3 runs 13 residues. Per the germline V gene, CDR1 is SGHTA and CDR2 is FQGNSA. CDR3 in DNA: TGTGCCAGCACCCCGGCCCTTTCCTACGAGCAGTACTTC. Protein sequence: CASTPALSYEQYF.

The gene calls are TRBV27 and TRBJ2-7; D tentatively fits TRBD1 or TRBD2 (5 bases each). The CDR3 covers 14 residues. Germline lookup yields CDR1 MNHEY and CDR2 SMNVEV (reference sequence). V was clipped by 6 bases and J by 5 bases, with 17 bases between them. The CDR3: CASRGDLRQDEQYF. The DNA for the CDR3 is TGTGCCAGCAGAGGGGACCTGCGCCAGGACGAGCAGTACTTC.

The chain combines TRBV5-4 with TRBJ2-5, with TRBD1 matching 7 bases. Germline CDR1 reads SGHNT; CDR2 reads YYREEE (reference sequence). The CDR3 has 15 residues. After removal of 2 bases from V and 5 bases from J, the junction contained 9 bases not matched to a gene. CDR3 sequence reads: CASSLKGASAETQYF. As DNA, the CDR3 is TGTGCCAGCAGCTTAAAGGGGGCCTCCGCCGAGACCCAGTACTTC.

The chain employs TRBV7-9 and TRBJ2-7, with TRBD1 matching 11 bases. The CDR3 is 13 residues long. With V trimmed by 7 bases and J by 4 bases, 3 bases remained unmatched. Looked up from germline, CDR1 is SEHNR and CDR2 is FQNEAQ (reference sequence). CDR3 in DNA: TGTGCCAGCACGGGGACAGGGGGGTACGAGCAGTACTTC. Translated: CASTGTGGYEQYF.

This rearrangement joins TRBV27 to TRBJ1-1; 12 bases match TRBD1. CDR1 is MNHEY and CDR2 is SMNVEV in the germline V gene (reference sequence). The length of the CDR3 is 17 residues. J was trimmed by 5 bases and V by 5 bases; bases with no gene match: 12. CDR3 in amino acids: CASSPSVGQGATTEAFF. Here the CDR3 DNA reads TGTGCCAGCAGTCCCTCGGTGGGACAGGGGGCGACGACTGAAGCTTTCTTT.